Listed below are T cell receptor beta chains from one sample, sequenced in a study of T cell clonotyping in hematopoietic cell transplantation. Libraries were prepared by immunoSEQ multiplex PCR; TCRdb keeps only in-frame clonotypes and omits some of them. Among approximately 46,000 clones listed, just over 85% were seen once. The sequencing here drew on peripheral blood mononuclear cells, taken before stem cell transplant. Every receptor here comes from a man aged 60-69 years with biphenotypic leukemia. Some clones in this sample may be carry-over from other donors' samples. CDR3s include the opening cysteine and the closing phenylalanine or tryptophan. A D gene is named only where the DNA matches it firmly. Not all rows give a size; the values are once, few, many and, for expanded clones, a class.

J | D | V | size | CDR3 | DNA
TRBJ2-2 | . | TRBV27 | . | CASSPTWGAGDYTGELFF | TGTGCCAGCAGCCCCACCTGGGGGGCAGGGGATTACACCGGGGAGCTGTTTTTT
TRBJ1-5 | . | TRBV15 | . | CATSRGGEQFNQPQHF | TGTGCCACCAGCAGAGGCGGGGAGCAGTTCAATCAGCCCCAGCATTTT
TRBJ2-7 | . | TRBV28 | . | CASSYGPSWFRTHPNLGEQYF | TGTGCCAGCAGTTATGGGCCCTCCTGGTTTAGGACACACCCAAATTTGGGGGAGCAGTACTTC
TRBJ2-2 | TRBD2 | TRBV19 | once | CASSKREDTGELFF | TGTGCCAGTAGTAAGCGGGAGGACACCGGGGAGCTGTTTTTT
TRBJ2-7 | TRBD2 | TRBV7-8 | few | CASSLVGTSGSTGGDEQYF | TGTGCCAGCAGCTTGGTCGGGACTAGCGGGAGCACGGGTGGGGACGAGCAGTACTTC
TRBJ1-2 | TRBD1 | TRBV6-1 | . | CASSEWDRGDYGYTF | TGTGCCAGCAGTGAATGGGACAGGGGGGACTATGGCTACACCTTC
TRBJ2-7 | . | TRBV7-2 | . | CASSLAGNSYEQYF | TGTGCCAGCAGCTTAGCAGGGAACTCCTACGAGCAGTACTTC
TRBJ1-2 | . | TRBV27 | . | CASSTKTGFYGYTF | TGTGCCAGCAGTACCAAAACAGGGTTCTATGGCTACACCTTC
TRBJ1-2 | . | TRBV2 | . | CASSDPGDYGYTF | TGTGCCAGCAGTGACCCAGGCGACTATGGCTACACCTTC
TRBJ2-3 | TRBD2 | TRBV27 | . | CASSPNIAGARTDTQYF | TGTGCCAGCAGCCCTAACATAGCGGGAGCACGTACAGATACGCAGTATTTT
TRBJ1-4 | TRBD1 | TRBV5-1 | . | CASSSEDREGNEKLFF | TGCGCCAGCAGCTCGGAGGACAGGGAGGGTAATGAAAAACTGTTTTTT
TRBJ1-5 | TRBD1 | TRBV28 | . | CATHRDRSNQPQHF | TGTGCCACACACCGGGACAGGAGCAATCAGCCCCAGCATTTT
TRBJ1-2 | TRBD1 | TRBV5-6 | . | CASSVDRLHGYTF | TGTGCCAGCAGCGTGGACAGGCTCCATGGCTACACCTTC
TRBJ1-1 | . | TRBV19 | few | CASSIDVGPNTEAFF | TGTGCCAGTAGTATAGATGTAGGGCCGAACACTGAAGCTTTCTTT
TRBJ2-1 | TRBD2 | TRBV28 | . | CATLIGLAGYNEQFF | TGTGCCACCCTTATCGGACTAGCGGGCTACAATGAGCAGTTCTTC
TRBJ2-2 | . | TRBV30 | . | CAWSSRADTGELFF | TGTGCCTGGAGTAGCCGGGCGGACACCGGGGAGCTGTTTTTT
TRBJ1-2 | . | TRBV7-9 | . | CASSLSLMGGGGYTF | TGTGCCAGCAGCTTATCTCTTATGGGGGGTGGTGGCTACACCTTC
TRBJ2-5 | TRBD1 | TRBV7-8 | few | CASSLERIDRGETQYF | TGTGCCAGCAGCTTAGAGAGGATAGACAGGGGGGAGACCCAGTACTTC
TRBJ1-2 | TRBD1 | TRBV6-1 | . | CASSDWQGTGGRGYTF | TGTGCCAGCAGTGACTGGCAAGGGACAGGGGGGAGAGGCTACACCTTC
TRBJ2-7 | . | TRBV6-6 | . | CASSQDSYYEQYF | TGTGCCAGCAGCCAGGACAGTTACTACGAGCAGTACTTC
TRBJ1-5 | . | TRBV11-2 | . | CASSLSQGSGQHF | TGTGCCAGCAGCTTATCCCAGGGAAGCGGCCAGCATTTT
TRBJ2-2 | . | TRBV28 | . | CASRREAATGELFF | TGTGCCAGCAGGAGGGAGGCGGCCACCGGGGAGCTGTTTTTT
TRBJ1-1 | . | TRBV30 | . | CASERNTEAFF | TGTGCCTCAGAGCGGAACACTGAAGCTTTCTTT
TRBJ2-3 | TRBD2 | TRBV11-2 | . | CASSLDGLAARTDTQYF | TGTGCCAGCAGCTTAGATGGGCTAGCGGCACGCACAGATACGCAGTATTTT
TRBJ1-1 | . | TRBV28 | . | CASRQPNTEAFF | TGTGCCAGCCGACAGCCTAACACTGAAGCTTTCTTT
TRBJ1-2 | . | TRBV30 | . | CAWGGHGYTF | TGTGCCTGGGGAGGGCATGGCTACACCTTC
TRBJ1-4 | . | TRBV5-6 | . | CASSSLHGAPEKLFF | TGTGCCAGCAGCTCTCTCCACGGGGCGCCTGAAAAACTGTTTTTT
TRBJ2-2 | . | TRBV29-1 | . | CSGRVSGELFF | TGCAGCGGAAGGGTTTCCGGGGAGCTGTTTTTT
TRBJ2-5 | . | TRBV30 | . | CAWTASRETQYF | TGTGCCTGGACCGCAAGTAGGGAGACCCAGTACTTC
TRBJ2-7 | . | TRBV4-1 | once | CASSPVGQGTYEQYF | TGCGCCAGCAGCCCCGTTGGGCAGGGAACCTACGAGCAGTACTTC
TRBJ2-3 | . | TRBV14 | . | CASSQVRGLLTENTQYF | TGTGCCAGCAGCCAAGTAAGGGGACTCCTGACGGAAAATACGCAGTATTTT
TRBJ1-2 | . | TRBV4-1 | . | CASSQGGQGRGGYTF | TGCGCCAGCAGCCAAGGGGGACAAGGACGTGGGGGCTACACCTTC
TRBJ1-1 | . | TRBV4-1 | . | CASSQEHLENTEAFF | TGCGCCAGCAGCCAAGAGCATCTAGAGAACACTGAAGCTTTCTTT
TRBJ2-1 | TRBD2 | TRBV11-3 | . | CASSLSAGGEQFF | TGTGCCAGCAGCTTATCGGCGGGAGGGGAGCAGTTCTTC
TRBJ2-7 | . | TRBV28 | . | CASSSRFPYEQYF | TGTGCCAGCAGCTCGCGGTTTCCCTACGAGCAGTACTTC
TRBJ2-7 | . | TRBV4-2 | . | CASSQDLARGGEQYF | TGTGCCAGCAGCCAAGATCTTGCCAGGGGAGGAGAGCAGTACTTC
TRBJ2-7 | TRBD1 | TRBV28 | . | CASSPVGTGVHEQYF | TGTGCCAGCAGTCCTGTAGGGACAGGGGTCCACGAGCAGTACTTC
TRBJ2-7 | TRBD2 | TRBV28 | . | CASRTRGGTSYEQYF | TGTGCCAGCAGAACCAGAGGTGGGACTAGCTACGAGCAGTACTTC
TRBJ2-5 | TRBD1 | TRBV19 | . | CASSTGTGDQETQYF | TGTGCCAGCAGTACCGGGACAGGAGACCAAGAGACCCAGTACTTC
TRBJ2-7 | . | TRBV6-1 | once | CASSEQGQSYEQYF | TGTGCCAGCAGTGAGCAGGGACAAAGTTACGAGCAGTACTTC
TRBJ1-2 | . | TRBV2 | . | CASRARGGTWGYTF | TGTGCCAGCAGGGCAAGGGGAGGAACATGGGGCTACACCTTC
TRBJ2-7 | . | TRBV28 | . | CASSTPAPQGKKYF | TGTGCCAGCAGTACACCCGCACCCCAAGGGAAGAAGTACTTC
TRBJ2-2 | TRBD2 | TRBV19 | . | CASSISGTSDYTGELFF | TGTGCCAGTAGTATATCCGGGACTAGCGATTACACCGGGGAGCTGTTTTTT
TRBJ2-7 | . | TRBV6-1 | . | CASISDSYEQYF | TGTGCCAGCATTAGTGACAGCTACGAGCAGTACTTC
TRBJ2-7 | . | TRBV15 | . | CATSGPGTYEQYF | TGTGCCACATCCGGTCCAGGAACCTACGAGCAGTACTTC
TRBJ2-2 | TRBD2 | TRBV7-8 | . | CASSLDVAGGPGELFF | TGTGCCAGCAGCTTAGATGTAGCGGGAGGACCCGGGGAGCTGTTTTTT
TRBJ2-2 | . | TRBV10-3 | . | CAISVVGTGELFF | TGTGCCATCAGTGTAGTAGGCACCGGGGAGCTGTTTTTT
TRBJ1-4 | . | TRBV2 | few | CASRRNGNEKLFF | TGTGCCAGCAGGAGGAACGGGAATGAAAAACTGTTTTTT
TRBJ2-1 | . | TRBV27 | . | CASSLTTPPPHNEQFF | TGTGCCAGCAGTTTAACGACTCCTCCTCCTCACAATGAGCAGTTCTTC
TRBJ2-7 | TRBD1 | TRBV19 | . | CASSMSGTGIYEQYF | TGTGCCAGTAGTATGAGCGGGACAGGGATCTACGAGCAGTACTTC
TRBJ1-1 | . | TRBV30 | . | CAWSIGMNTEAFF | TGTGCCTGGAGTATCGGGATGAACACTGAAGCTTTCTTT
TRBJ1-1 | TRBD1 | TRBV19 | once | CASPDRGSTRNDQAFF | TGTGCCAGCCCGGACAGGGGATCCACTCGAAATGATCAAGCTTTCTTT
TRBJ2-7 | TRBD2 | TRBV30 | . | CAWTAGGPGYSEQYF | TGTGCCTGGACGGCGGGAGGGCCTGGTTACTCCGAGCAGTACTTC
TRBJ1-1 | . | TRBV4-2 | . | CASSPQEGEFRGSAEAFF | TGTGCCAGCAGCCCCCAGGAGGGGGAATTTAGGGGGAGCGCTGAAGCTTTCTTT
TRBJ2-5 | TRBD2 | TRBV7-2 | . | CASSRWSGRGETQYF | TGTGCCAGCAGCCGATGGAGCGGGAGGGGAGAGACCCAGTACTTC
TRBJ2-7 | . | TRBV28 | . | CASSRPGARTVLSYEQYF | TGTGCCAGCAGTCGACCTGGGGCCCGGACAGTCCTCTCCTACGAGCAGTACTTC
TRBJ2-2 | . | TRBV30 | . | CAWNNIRDAGELFF | TGTGCCTGGAATAATATCCGGGACGCCGGGGAGCTGTTTTTT
TRBJ2-7 | . | TRBV10-2 | . | CASRQGSGNEQYF | TGCGCCAGCAGACAGGGCTCAGGGAACGAGCAGTACTTC
TRBJ2-5 | TRBD2 | TRBV27 | . | CASRPAGGVGTQYF | TGTGCCAGCAGACCTGCGGGGGGAGTGGGGACCCAGTACTTC